This is a list of T cell receptor beta chains from one sample in a study of human T cells and chemical hapten exposure. TCRdb reprocessed the RACE reads via MiXCR and lists one record per CDR3 protein. The top ten hold 1.6% of the sample, which has about 110,000 distinct CDR3 sequences, approximately 12% seen once. The input for sequencing was whole blood, taken in connection with sensitization to the hapten diphenylcyclopropenone (DPC). These receptors were obtained from a woman aged 45 to 65 with alopecia areata. Some clones in this sample may be carry-over from other donors' samples. CDR3s include the opening cysteine and the closing phenylalanine or tryptophan. D genes are given only for firm matches. Not all rows give a size; the values are once, few, many and, for expanded clones, a class.

few	TRBV9	15	.	TRBJ2-7	TGTGCCAGCTGCTACCCCGAGGCTAGCTCCTACGAGCAGTACTTC	CASCYPEASSYEQYF
.	TRBV7-9	13	.	TRBJ2-7	TGTGCCAGCAGCTTAAGTGATTCGGGCGAGCAGTACTTC	CASSLSDSGEQYF
few	TRBV4-3	17	TRBD2	TRBJ2-3	TGCGCCAGCAGCCAAGATTCCGTAGCGGGGGACACAGATACGCAGTATTTT	CASSQDSVAGDTDTQYF
few	TRBV3-1	15	.	TRBJ2-2	TGTGCCAGCAGCCCCTACAGGACCCACACCGGGGAGCTGTTTTTT	CASSPYRTHTGELFF
.	TRBV7-2	14	.	TRBJ2-5	TGTGCCAGCACCCCCGGGACGCTAGCAGAGACCCAGTACTTC	CASTPGTLAETQYF
.	TRBV19	15	.	TRBJ2-7	TGTGCCAGTAGTATTCGGCAGGGTGGGCCCTACGAGCAGTACTTC	CASSIRQGGPYEQYF
.	TRBV20-1	14	TRBD1	TRBJ2-2	TGCAGTGCTCCCCGGACAGGGGGCGACGGGGAGCTGTTTTTT	CSAPRTGGDGELFF
.	TRBV5-1	14	.	TRBJ2-1	TGCGCCAGCAGCTTGGCGCTAGCTCCCGCTGAGCAGTTCTTC	CASSLALAPAEQFF
.	TRBV6-5	17	.	TRBJ2-3	TGTGCCAGCAGTTTTCGAATCGACAGCTCGCGCACAGATACGCAGTATTTT	CASSFRIDSSRTDTQYF
many	TRBV21-1	17	.	TRBJ1-2	TGTGCCAGCAGCAAACCGGACCTGGGGGACAGCTGCTATGGCTACACCTTC	CASSKPDLGDSCYGYTF
.	TRBV29-1	15	.	TRBJ2-1	TGCAGCGTTGGGAGCCAACTGGGTATCTACAATGAGCAGTTCTTC	CSVGSQLGIYNEQFF
few	TRBV5-4	16	TRBD2	TRBJ2-3	TGTGCCAGCAGCACGGGACTAGCGGGACCCGGGGATACGCAGTATTTT	CASSTGLAGPGDTQYF
.	TRBV28	15	TRBD2	TRBJ2-3	TGTGCCAGCAGTTTGACTAGCGGGAGGAAGGATACGCAGTATTTT	CASSLTSGRKDTQYF